This T cell receptor beta chain appears in the sequencing data of a study of Graves' ophthalmopathy and Graves' hyperthyroidism. This clonotype has a count of ten or more. What it binds is unknown. Other autoimmune diseases, uncontrolled infections, pregnancy or lactation excluded patients from enrollment. Physicians reached a diagnosis by relying on clinical symptoms, serum thyroxine, TRAb, thyroid ultrasound and orbital computed tomography. Study-wide findings and caveats: Appearing in blood as well were most expanded thyroid clonotypes above 0.001 frequency. With less than 90% sensitivity and approximately 80% specificity, a 13-signature model separated ophthalmopathy from stable hyperthyroidism.

The CDR3 loop spans 15 amino acids. Germline loops: CDR1 SEHNR, CDR2 FQNEAQ (reference sequence). The ends lost 5 bases at V and 2 bases at J; junction bases unmatched: 6. The study amplified TCR beta CDR3 regions using RNA transcripts. The workflow started with a first-round RT-PCR run with HTBI primers and then moved on to a second-round multiplex PCR. Each CDR3 protein is one row after TCRdb ran MiXCR on the multiplex PCR reads. The data hold some 1.1 million distinct CDR3 sequences, with about 38% observed a single time. The sequenced sample was peripheral blood or thyroid tissue (not recorded which). The receptor's source is an adult man with Graves' hyperthyroidism. V is TRBV7-9 and J is TRBJ2-7; TRBD2 matches 10 bases. CDR3 sequence (DNA): TGTGCCAGCAGCCCTGGGACTAGCGTAACCTACGAGCAGTACTTC. This encodes CASSPGTSVTYEQYF.